The 27 T cell receptor beta chains given below trace back to one sample, sequenced in a study of CXCR3-negative and CXCR3-positive naive CD8 T cells. cDNA libraries for TRB were generated by 5' RACE incorporating UMI labels. Each CDR3 protein gets one entry in TCRdb, which reprocessed the 5' RACE reads and gives no DNA. The table gives around 140,000 distinct CDR3 sequences; the top ten clones make up around 0.5% of it. The material sequenced was naive CXCR3- CD8+ T cells from blood. Subset noted: CD45RO-CCR7+CD27+CD95- naive CD8+ T cells lacking CXCR3 (TNR3-). The source of these receptors is a human donor in good health. Some clones in this sample may be carry-over from other donors' samples.

V usage is TRBV12-3 or TRBV12-4 and J usage is TRBJ2-2; TCRdb proposes TRBD2, but this gene call is untestable without DNA. This CDR3 spans 16 amino acids. The CDR3 sequence: CASSPTSGGATGELFF.

This rearrangement joins TRBV28 to TRBJ2-1; with no DNA, the TCRdb D assignment of TRBD1 cannot be verified. The germline V gene encodes CDR1 MDHEN and CDR2 SYDVKM. This CDR3 is built from 15 residues. This CDR3 is CASTQQGAAYNEQFF.

V is TRBV20-1 and J is TRBJ2-7; no DNA is available, so the TRBD2 call from TCRdb remains unchecked. Per the germline V gene, CDR1 is DFQATT and CDR2 is SNEGSKA (reference sequence). This CDR3 contains 17 residues. The CDR3 loop reads CSADYRTPGFITYEQYF.

This rearrangement joins TRBV29-1 to TRBJ2-7; TCRdb proposes TRBD1, but this gene call is untestable without DNA. The CDR3 consists of 14 residues. Germline assignment: CDR1 SQVTM and CDR2 ANQGSEA. CDR3 loop: CSVEVSGQIYEQYF.

The J gene is TRBJ1-2, the V gene TRBV4-2; TCRdb picks TRBD1, but there is no DNA to check that call. Germline V lookup: CDR1 LGHNA, CDR2 YNFKEQ. This CDR3 spans 16 amino acids. CDR3 amino acids: CASSQDPGGRSYGYTF.

The J gene is TRBJ2-1, the V gene TRBV20-1; TCRdb lists TRBD2, though no DNA is available to test this call. The CDR3 contains 13 residues. The germline CDR1 and CDR2 sequences are DFQATT and SNEGSKA (reference sequence). CDR3 residues: CSAAGTNNNEQFF.

V and J are TRBV3-1 and TRBJ2-7; TCRdb selects TRBD1, and the lack of DNA leaves this call unchecked. The CDR3 consists of 14 residues. The V gene's germline CDR1 is LGHDT and CDR2 YNNKEL (reference sequence). CDR3 loop: CASSPSDSNYEQYF.

The chain employs TRBV9 and TRBJ2-7; TCRdb's assignment of TRBD2 cannot be checked, as there is no DNA. CDR3 size: 14 residues. Per the germline V gene, CDR1 is SGDLS and CDR2 is YYNGEE. The CDR3 sequence is CASSAGLAGDEQYF. The whole variable domain, filled in from reference TRBV9 and TRBJ2-7, reads DSGVTQTPKHLITATGQRVTLRCSPRSGDLSVYWYQQSLDQGLQFLIQYYNGEERAKGNILERFSAQQFPDLHSELNLSSLELGDSALYFCASSAGLAGDEQYFGPGTRLTVT.

This CDR3 is CASSLRWHRDRGRDTEAFF. J is TRBJ1-1 and V is TRBV12-3 or TRBV12-4; the D call of TRBD1 rests on TCRdb alone, since no DNA is present to check it. The CDR3 spans 19 residues.

The rearrangement links TRBV2 to TRBJ1-6. The CDR3 runs 15 residues. Per the germline V gene, CDR1 is SNHLY and CDR2 is FYNNEI. CDR3 residues: CATSEPTRGNSPLHF.

V gene TRBV28 combines with J gene TRBJ2-4. Germline values: CDR1 MDHEN, CDR2 SYDVKM. This CDR3 has 15 amino acids. The CDR3 region is CASSFVVAAKNIQYF.

J is TRBJ2-1 and V is TRBV28; the D gene TCRdb calls, TRBD1, cannot be checked with no DNA. The CDR3 spans 14 residues. Germline V gene sequence: CDR1 MDHEN, CDR2 SYDVKM. The CDR3 loop is CASSFTGVYNEQFF.

The chain uses TRBV13 and TRBJ2-7. This CDR3 comprises 14 residues. Germline values: CDR1 PRHDT, CDR2 FYEKMQ (reference sequence). CDR3 protein: CASSASGLPYEQYF.

This chain links TRBV7-9 with TRBJ1-5; TCRdb picks TRBD1, but there is no DNA to check that call. Germline-derived CDR1 and CDR2 are SEHNR and FQNEAQ (reference sequence). This CDR3 comprises 17 residues. CDR3 in amino acids: CASSFYHGTGNNQPQHF.

The chain combines TRBV4-3 with TRBJ2-7; TCRdb's assignment of TRBD1 cannot be checked, as there is no DNA. CDR3 length equals 15 residues. The germline CDR1 and CDR2 sequences are LGHNA and YSLEER. The CDR3 sequence: CASSQDTGQGYEQYF.

The rearrangement uses TRBV5-6 and TRBJ2-5; checking the TCRdb D call of TRBD1 is not possible without DNA. Looked up from germline, CDR1 is SGHDT and CDR2 is YYEEEE. CDR3 size: 14 residues. CDR3 protein: CASSPGWGGETQYF.

The rearrangement links TRBV4-1 to TRBJ2-3. This CDR3 is built from 14 residues. Germline V gene sequence: CDR1 MGHRA, CDR2 YSYEKL. CDR3 loop: CASSQDPSTDTQYF.

This sequence joins TRBV7-9 and TRBJ1-5; TCRdb calls TRBD1, which cannot be checked without DNA. There are 16 residues in the CDR3. Looked up from germline, CDR1 is SEHNR and CDR2 is FQNEAQ (reference sequence). The CDR3 protein is CASSPGQGITDQPQHF. The entire variable domain, with the rest obtained from reference TRBV7-9 and TRBJ1-5, is as follows: DTGVSQNPRHKITKRGQNVTFRCDPISEHNRLYWYRQTLGQGPEFLTYFQNEAQLEKSRLLSDRFSAERPKGSFSTLEIQRTEQGDSAMYLCASSPGQGITDQPQHFGDGTRLSIL.

The chain recombines TRBV28 with TRBJ1-5; there is no DNA to check the TCRdb D call of TRBD1. Germline CDR1 is MDHEN and CDR2 is SYDVKM. The CDR3 is made up of 13 amino acids. The CDR3 protein is CASSPWVAQPQHF.

CDR3 loop: CATSDTGGAETQYF. The chain combines TRBV24-1 with TRBJ2-5; TCRdb indicates TRBD1, and absent DNA this call remains unverified. Germline V gene data show CDR1 as KGHDR and CDR2 as SFDVKD. The CDR3 is made up of 14 amino acids.

The rearrangement links TRBV11-2 to TRBJ2-1. The CDR3 spans 15 residues. Germline V gene sequence: CDR1 SGHAT, CDR2 FQNNGV. CDR3: CASSLSWTPYNEQFF.

This chain links TRBV29-1 with TRBJ2-1; TCRdb returns TRBD1, unconfirmable since there is no DNA. The germline gives CDR1 SQVTM, CDR2 ANQGSEA. This CDR3 has 14 residues. CDR3 amino acids: CSVDLEGAGNEQFF.

The chain links TRBV21-1 to TRBJ2-1; there is no DNA to check the TCRdb D call of TRBD1. TRBV21-1 is annotated as a pseudogene. CDR3 length equals 15 residues. The CDR3 here is CASSIGRVVYNEQFF.

The chain recombines TRBV4-1 with TRBJ1-4; the D gene TCRdb calls, TRBD1, cannot be checked with no DNA. The CDR3 sequence is 15 residues long. Germline V gene data show CDR1 as MGHRA and CDR2 as YSYEKL. This CDR3 reads CASSQEGATDEKLFF.

The chain's CDR3 is CASSNETRHSTDTQYF. The chain recombines TRBV7-3 with TRBJ2-3; TCRdb reports TRBD2, a call that lacks DNA to check it against. Germline CDR1 and CDR2: SGHTA and FQGTGA. CDR3 length: 16 amino acids. Complete variable domain (other parts from reference TRBV7-3 and TRBJ2-3): GAGVSQTPSNKVTEKGKYVELRCDPISGHTALYWYRQSLGQGPEFLIYFQGTGAADDSGLPNDRFFAVRPEGSVSTLKIQRTERGDSAVYLCASSNETRHSTDTQYFGPGTRLTVL.

CDR3 protein: CASSQGESRLAKNIQYF. The chain couples TRBV4-2 to TRBJ2-4. This CDR3 is built from 17 residues. In germline, CDR1 is LGHNA, CDR2 YNFKEQ.

The chain combines TRBV20-1 with TRBJ2-2; TCRdb proposes TRBD2, but this gene call is untestable without DNA. The CDR3 loop spans 16 amino acids. Germline-derived CDR1 and CDR2 are DFQATT and SNEGSKA (reference sequence). CDR3 region: CSARGRGLQNTGELFF.